The 26 T cell receptor beta chains reported below all come from one sample, sequenced in a study of identical twins. Via MiXCR, TCRdb re-called the 5' RACE reads, giving one row per CDR3 protein. The table lists some 200,000 distinct CDR3 sequences, around 6.9% of them singletons. These data were likewise used in another study, on yellow fever vaccine responses in identical twins.

Sequencing used memory (CD45RO+) T cells sorted from blood. These receptors were collected from a woman aged 18-30 years in good health.

This clonotype was counted only a few times. The rearrangement links TRBV5-1 to TRBJ2-1; the D gene is possibly TRBD1 (5 bases). This CDR3 spans 11 amino acids. Trimming removed 5 bases from V and 12 bases from J, with 12 bases in between. Germline V CDR1 and CDR2: SGHRS, YFSETQ. The CDR3 is CASRSSQVQFF. The CDR3 DNA is TGCGCCAGCAGATCTTCACAGGTGCAGTTCTTC.

This clonotype has a handful of counts. The rearrangement links TRBV5-6 to TRBJ2-5; TRBD2 aligns across 10 bases. The CDR3 consists of 14 residues. V lost 4 bases and J lost 3; bases outside the gene matches: 3. The germline CDR1 and CDR2 sequences are SGHDT and YYEEEE. CDR3: CASSQGTSEETQYF. The CDR3 nucleotides are TGTGCCAGCAGCCAGGGGACTAGCGAAGAGACCCAGTACTTC.

This clonotype was seen at least ten times. The junction and the germline gene differ at one end; a read error may be behind it. The DNA of the CDR3 is TGCGCCAGCAGTCCACAGGGGGCCTACGAGCAGTACTTC. It translates to CASSPQGAYEQYF. J is TRBJ2-7 and V is TRBV3-1; TRBD1 matches at 8 bases. The CDR3 has 13 residues. The germline gives CDR1 LGHDT, CDR2 YNNKEL (reference sequence).

The V and J genes are TRBV27 and TRBJ2-1; no definite D call. The CDR3 is 19 amino acids. Germline V gene data show CDR1 as MNHEY and CDR2 as SMNVEV (reference sequence). Trimming cost V 5 bases and J 6 bases, with 29 bases left between them. Here the CDR3 DNA reads TGTGCCAGCAGTCCTACAGTCGCGGCAGTCCCCCATTCACCCAATGAGCAGTTCTTC. This sequence encodes CASSPTVAAVPHSPNEQFF.

This clonotype occurred a few times. This sequence joins TRBV30 and TRBJ2-7; D remains unclear. V was pared by 0 bases and J by 2 bases, with 14 bases between. The CDR3 is made up of 15 amino acids. The V gene's germline CDR1 is GTSNPN and CDR2 SVGIG (reference sequence). The CDR3 DNA sequence: TGTGCCTGGAGTGTACCAGGTCCCCTCACCTACGAGCAGTACTTC. It codes for CAWSVPGPLTYEQYF.

This clonotype was picked up many times. The gene calls are TRBV6-2 or TRBV6-3 and TRBJ2-7; D is unresolved. The CDR3 totals 13 residues. The germline V gene encodes CDR1 MNHEY and CDR2 SVGEGT. Trimming cost V 2 bases and J 0 bases, with 5 bases left between them. The CDR3 region has the DNA TGTGCCAGCAGTTACGACGTCTCCTACGAGCAGTACTTC. It translates to CASSYDVSYEQYF.

The CDR3 sequence is CSGTSGKDTQYF. The DNA of the CDR3 is TGCAGCGGGACTAGCGGGAAGGATACGCAGTATTTT. The genes are TRBV20-1 and TRBJ2-3; 13 bases fit TRBD2. Germline values: CDR1 DFQATT, CDR2 SNEGSKA (reference sequence). CDR3 size: 12 residues.

Many counts were recorded for this clonotype. The chain couples TRBV15 to TRBJ2-3, with 14 bases lining up with TRBD2. This CDR3 is 19 amino acids long. Looked up from germline, CDR1 is LNHNV and CDR2 is YYDKDF (reference sequence). The V gene end was trimmed by 0 bases and the J gene end by 0 bases; junction bases not matched to a gene: 5. CDR3 protein: CATSRERGTSGGSTDTQYF. The CDR3 DNA reads TGTGCCACCAGCAGAGAACGAGGGACTAGCGGGGGAAGCACAGATACGCAGTATTTT.

The rearrangement uses TRBV5-6 and TRBJ2-3; 7 bases are a match to TRBD2. Germline CDR1 reads SGHDT; CDR2 reads YYEEEE. The CDR3 is made up of 13 amino acids. Germline trimming cut 4 bases from V and 9 bases from J; bases unmatched to any gene: 8. In DNA form, the CDR3 reads TGTGCCAGCAGCCTTGGACTAGTGAGGACGCAGTATTTT. This translates into CASSLGLVRTQYF. Filled out from reference TRBV5-6 and TRBJ2-3, the complete variable domain reads DAGVTQSPTHLIKTRGQQVTLRCSPKSGHDTVSWYQQALGQGPQFIFQYYEEEERQRGNFPDRFSGHQFPNYSSELNVNALLLGDSALYLCASSLGLVRTQYFGPGTRLTVL.

This clonotype was observed many times. The rearrangement joins TRBV7-2 to TRBJ2-7; tentative D call: TRBD2 (5 bases). The CDR3 is made up of 15 amino acids. Germline V CDR1 and CDR2: SGHTA, FQGNSA. The V end lost 3 bases, the J end lost 3 bases, and 15 bases lay between the germline ends. The CDR3 loop is CASSLDPGIHYEQYF. CDR3 in DNA: TGTGCCAGCAGCTTGGATCCGGGAATTCACTACGAGCAGTACTTC.

This clonotype was recorded many times. This rearrangement joins TRBV20-1 to TRBJ1-3; no clear D. Per the germline V gene, CDR1 is DFQATT and CDR2 is SNEGSKA (reference sequence). The CDR3 totals 11 residues. Trimming removed 3 bases from V and 7 bases from J, with 7 bases in between. The CDR3 reads CSARLGNTIYF. CDR3 sequence (DNA): TGCAGTGCTAGGTTGGGGAACACCATATATTTT.

The sample holds many counts of this clonotype. Here the CDR3 DNA reads TGTGCCAGCCCAAAAAACGGACAAGGAATAGAGACCCAGTACTTC. This gives the protein CASPKNGQGIETQYF. The chain recombines TRBV2 with TRBJ2-5, with D tentatively TRBD1 (5 bases). V gave up 8 bases and J gave up 4 bases, with 20 bases separating them. The CDR3 is made up of 15 amino acids. In germline, CDR1 is SNHLY, CDR2 FYNNEI.

This clonotype was observed many times. The chain couples TRBV20-1 to TRBJ2-7, with D tentatively TRBD2 (6 bases). V was clipped by 1 base and J by 5 bases, with 12 bases between them. Per the germline V gene, CDR1 is DFQATT and CDR2 is SNEGSKA (reference sequence). The CDR3 runs to 13 residues. CDR3 nucleotides: TGCAGTGCTAGAGGGTGGCGGGACCACGAGCAGTACTTC. The encoded protein is CSARGWRDHEQYF.

The V and J genes are TRBV28 and TRBJ2-3; D is tentatively TRBD1 or TRBD2 (7 bases each). Germline V gene data show CDR1 as MDHEN and CDR2 as SYDVKM. Trimming shortened V by 4 bases and J by 3 bases, and 17 bases separated the two germline ends. The CDR3 covers 16 residues. CDR3 amino acids: CASSSPSGGGTDTQYF. CDR3 nucleotides: TGTGCCAGCAGTTCCCCCTCAGGGGGGGGAACAGATACGCAGTATTTT.

This clonotype was seen repeatedly, ten times or more. The V call is TRBV4-1, the J call TRBJ2-1, with no clear D. Trimming took 0 bases from V and 9 from J, leaving 15 bases between them. This CDR3 has 15 amino acids. CDR1 and CDR2 (germline): MGHRA, YSYEKL. CDR3 in DNA: TGCGCCAGCAGCCAAGATAAGTGGCGAACCGGTGAGCAGTTCTTC. It translates to CASSQDKWRTGEQFF.

V is TRBV20-1 and J is TRBJ2-2, with D perhaps given as TRBD1 or TRBD2 (5 bases each). V dropped 0 bases and J dropped 7 bases, with 12 bases sitting between them. This CDR3 comprises 14 residues. The germline gives CDR1 DFQATT, CDR2 SNEGSKA (reference sequence). CDR3 sequence: CSAREASRVGELFF. Written as DNA, the CDR3 is TGCAGTGCTAGAGAGGCTAGCAGGGTCGGGGAGCTGTTTTTT.

In this sample, this clonotype turned up a few times. The chain uses TRBV20-1 and TRBJ2-5, with TRBD1 as a possible D gene (5 bases). V was pared by 2 bases and J by 5 bases, with 15 bases between. Germline V lookup: CDR1 DFQATT, CDR2 SNEGSKA (reference sequence). CDR3 length equals 14 residues. The CDR3 region is CSARLGQKGETQYF. DNA for the CDR3: TGCAGTGCTAGACTCGGACAAAAGGGGGAGACCCAGTACTTC.

In its sample, this clonotype was seen many times. In nucleotides, the CDR3 is TGCGCCAGCAGCTTTCTGCAGGGCCTCTACAATGAGCAGTTCTTC. Protein sequence: CASSFLQGLYNEQFF. The chain recombines TRBV5-1 with TRBJ2-1, with D possibly matching TRBD1 (5 bases). The V end lost 2 bases, the J end lost 3 bases, and 12 bases lay between the germline ends. CDR1 and CDR2 (germline): SGHRS, YFSETQ. This CDR3 comprises 15 residues.

In this sample, this clonotype turned up a few times. The J gene is TRBJ2-2, the V gene TRBV5-4; 7 bases are shared with TRBD2. Germline V gives CDR1 SGHNT, CDR2 YYREEE (reference sequence). The CDR3 has 16 amino acids. J was trimmed by 3 bases and V by 0 bases; bases with no gene match: 5. This CDR3 reads CASSLEGRADTGELFF. The CDR3 DNA follows: TGTGCCAGCAGCTTGGAAGGGAGGGCCGACACCGGGGAGCTGTTTTTT.

V gene TRBV5-1 combines with J gene TRBJ2-5; perhaps TRBD2 as D (6 bases). Per the germline V gene, CDR1 is SGHRS and CDR2 is YFSETQ. The V end lost 0 bases, the J end lost 5 bases, and 14 bases lay between the germline ends. The CDR3 runs 15 residues. The CDR3 here is CASSLETGEGETQYF. The CDR3 DNA sequence: TGCGCCAGCAGCTTGGAGACGGGAGAGGGGGAGACCCAGTACTTC.

This clonotype appeared a few times. The chain links TRBV5-6 to TRBJ2-3, with D possibly being TRBD1 or TRBD2 (6 bases each). Germline lookup yields CDR1 SGHDT and CDR2 YYEEEE. Trimming left V 0 bases short and J 2 bases short, with 10 bases between. The CDR3 consists of 15 residues. This CDR3 reads CASSLARGDTDTQYF. The CDR3 bases are TGTGCCAGCAGCTTGGCGAGGGGGGACACAGATACGCAGTATTTT.

This clonotype was found many times. This chain connects TRBV29-1 to TRBJ2-1; 9 nucleotides align to TRBD2. V dropped 5 bases and J dropped 4; count of bases not matched to a gene: 9. Germline values: CDR1 SQVTM, CDR2 ANQGSEA. The CDR3 totals 15 residues. The CDR3: CSVNRGLAAYNEQFF. In DNA form, the CDR3 reads TGCAGCGTTAACAGGGGACTAGCAGCTTACAATGAGCAGTTCTTC.

This rearrangement joins TRBV7-9 to TRBJ2-2; D is undetermined. V dropped 5 bases and J dropped 6 bases, with 13 bases sitting between them. The CDR3 covers 14 residues. Per germline, CDR1 SEHNR and CDR2 FQNEAQ (reference sequence). The CDR3, as DNA: TGTGCCAGCAGCCTCCGGACCATCCCCGGGGAGCTGTTTTTT. This encodes CASSLRTIPGELFF.

There are many counts of this clonotype. V gene TRBV5-6 combines with J gene TRBJ2-5, with unresolved D. Trimming shortened V by 2 bases and J by 4 bases, and 15 bases separated the two germline ends. Per the germline V gene, CDR1 is SGHDT and CDR2 is YYEEEE. CDR3 length: 15 residues. CDR3 sequence (DNA): TGTGCCAGCAGCTTCGCCCTTCAAGGTGGAGAGACCCAGTACTTC. Translating it yields CASSFALQGGETQYF.

This clonotype was seen a handful of times. The chain joins TRBV4-3 to TRBJ2-1; possible D gene TRBD2, 5 bases. Deletions cut 0 bases from V and 9 bases from J, with 12 bases between. Germline V lookup: CDR1 LGHNA, CDR2 YSLEER. This CDR3 comprises 14 residues. CDR3: CASSQDVEGSEQFF. The DNA for the CDR3 is TGCGCCAGCAGCCAAGATGTCGAGGGTAGTGAGCAGTTCTTC.

The table lists this clonotype with many counts. The V gene is TRBV20-1, the J gene TRBJ1-6, with D possibly being TRBD1 (6 bases). The germline V gene encodes CDR1 DFQATT and CDR2 SNEGSKA (reference sequence). Trimming pared 5 bases from V and 3 bases from J, leaving 11 bases between. The CDR3 loop spans 14 amino acids. CDR3 nucleotide sequence: TGCAGTGCTTCAGGGGAAAACTATAATTCACCCCTCCACTTT. Translating gives CSASGENYNSPLHF.